Below are 8 T cell receptor beta chains sequenced from a single sample in a study of cytomegalovirus exposure and HLA in healthy donors. The PCR employed 60 Vbeta primers together with 13 Jbeta primers. Only in-frame clones appear in the TCRdb table, and some are missing; sequencing was by immunoSEQ multiplex PCR. The table shows roughly 180,000 clones, with about 73% occurring only once. Sequencing input: PBMCs. These receptors were collected from a woman between 45 and 65 years old in good health and CMV-seropositive.

V usage is TRBV5-1 and J usage is TRBJ2-3; 14 positions match TRBD2. The V and J ends lost 4 bases and 2 bases, in that order; junction bases with no gene match: 9. In germline, CDR1 is SGHRS, CDR2 YFSETQ. There are 18 residues in the CDR3. The CDR3, as DNA: TGCGCCAGCAGCCTCGGACTAGCGGGGGGAATCTCCACAGATACGCAGTATTTT. It is translated as CASSLGLAGGISTDTQYF.

The chain is built from TRBV30 and TRBJ1-5; D gene unclear. V gave up 1 base and J gave up 5 bases, with 6 bases separating them. This CDR3 is 12 amino acids long. Germline CDR1 reads GTSNPN; CDR2 reads SVGIG (reference sequence). The CDR3: CAWSGGDQPQHF. The CDR3 DNA is TGTGCCTGGAGTGGAGGTGATCAGCCCCAGCATTTT. The variable domain in full, completed from reference TRBV30 and TRBJ1-5, reads SQTIHQWPATLVQPVGSPLSLECTVEGTSNPNLYWYRQAAGRGLQLLFYSVGIGQISSEVPQNLSASRPQDRQFILSSKKLLLSDSGFYLCAWSGGDQPQHFGDGTRLSIL.

This clone was detected a few times. The V call is TRBV5-1, the J call TRBJ1-1, with 7 bases that match TRBD1. With 4 bases clipped from V and 0 bases from J, the junction kept 6 bases outside the gene matches. CDR3 length: 15 amino acids. Germline V gene data show CDR1 as SGHRS and CDR2 as YFSETQ. Here the CDR3 DNA reads TGCGCCAGCAGCCCGGGACAGACTATGAACACTGAAGCTTTCTTT. Translating gives CASSPGQTMNTEAFF.

This clone came up once. V gene TRBV7-6 combines with J gene TRBJ2-7, with D possibly TRBD1 on 7 matching bases. Per germline, CDR1 SGHVS and CDR2 FNYEAQ. This CDR3 is 14 amino acids long. With 5 bases removed from V and 7 bases from J, the gap between germline ends came to 18 bases. This CDR3 is CASSPQEGAGEQYF. In DNA form, the CDR3 reads TGTGCCAGCAGCCCCCAAGAGGGGGCGGGGGAGCAGTACTTC.

The chain's CDR3 is CASSQLGGFEKLFF. DNA for the CDR3: TGTGCCAGCAGCCAATTGGGGGGGTTTGAAAAACTGTTTTTT. The chain carries TRBV14 and TRBJ1-4; weak D call: TRBD1 (5 bases). The length of the CDR3 is 14 residues. V gave up 2 bases and J gave up 7 bases, with 11 bases separating them. The germline V gene has CDR1 SGHDN and CDR2 FVKESK.

About this clone itself: In the same sample, other DNA sequences code for this CDR3. This chain joins TRBV5-1 and TRBJ1-5; D is unresolved. The CDR3 extends over 15 amino acids. Germline CDR1 SGHRS, CDR2 YFSETQ. V was clipped by 0 bases and J by 2 bases, with 9 bases between them. CDR3 DNA: TGCGCCAGCAGCTTGGGAGGGTTGGGCAATCAGCCCCAGCATTTT. Amino acids: CASSLGGLGNQPQHF.

This clone showed up just a few times. The V and J genes are TRBV2 and TRBJ2-3; no reliable D call. This CDR3 is built from 13 residues. Germline CDR1 is SNHLY and CDR2 is FYNNEI. The V and J ends lost 4 bases and 3 bases respectively, with 8 bases between them. As DNA, the CDR3 is TGTGCCAGCAGTGGGGCCAGGACAGATACGCAGTATTTT. Translating gives CASSGARTDTQYF. The full variable domain, completed using reference TRBV2 and TRBJ2-3, is EPEVTQTPSHQVTQMGQEVILRCVPISNHLYFYWYRQILGQKVEFLVSFYNNEISEKSEIFDDQFSVERPDGSNFTLKIRSTKLEDSAMYFCASSGARTDTQYFGPGTRLTVL.

The gene calls are TRBV12-5 and TRBJ2-3, with 9 bases that match TRBD2. V dropped 1 base and J dropped 2; count of bases not matched to a gene: 7. The CDR3 length is 17 residues. Germline V CDR1 and CDR2: LGHNT, FRNRAP. CDR3 sequence (DNA): TGTGCTAGTGGTTTGGGGGTGGCTAGCGGGGACACAGATACGCAGTATTTT. Residues: CASGLGVASGDTDTQYF. Drawing the rest from reference TRBV12-5 and TRBJ2-3, the complete variable domain is DARVTQTPRHKVTEMGQEVTMRCQPILGHNTVFWYRQTMMQGLELLAYFRNRAPLDDSGMPKDRFSAEMPDATLATLKIQPSEPRDSAVYFCASGLGVASGDTDTQYFGPGTRLTVL.